Listed here is a single TCR beta chain. PCR primers comprised 60 Vbeta and 13 Jbeta primers. TCRdb keeps only in-frame clones here, not all; method: immunoSEQ multiplex PCR. The sample holds about 140,000 clones, around 81% seen once. The entry originates in a study of cytomegalovirus exposure and HLA in healthy donors. Deletions cut 0 bases from V and 1 base from J, with 7 bases between. The CDR3 covers 14 residues. Germline V gives CDR1 SGHNT, CDR2 YYREEE (reference sequence). The genes are TRBV5-4 and TRBJ2-5; maybe TRBD1 (6 bases). The source of this sequence is a male donor in good health and CMV-seronegative. The sample comprised PBMCs. CDR3 sequence: CASSLVGAQETQYF. CDR3 sequence (DNA): TGTGCCAGCAGCTTGGTGGGGGCCCAAGAGACCCAGTACTTC.